The T cell receptor (beta chain) under discussion was sequenced for a study of shared clonotypes between healthy human individuals. TCRdb keeps only in-frame clones here, not all; method: immunoSEQ multiplex PCR. The sample holds some 2.3 million clones, approximately 95% seen once. The origin of this receptor is a man aged 18 to 30 in good health. Some clones in this sample may be carry-over from other donors' samples. Sequenced: naive CD4+ T cells from PBMCs. Subset in this sample: CD45RA+ positively selected.

Here the CDR3 reads CASSSQGSQETQYF. Written as DNA, the CDR3 is TGTGCCAGCAGCTCACAGGGGAGCCAAGAGACCCAGTACTTC. The chain couples TRBV7-3 to TRBJ2-5; 7 nucleotides align to TRBD1. The CDR3 runs to 14 residues. Germline loops: CDR1 SGHTA, CDR2 FQGTGA. J was trimmed by 1 base and V by 4 bases; bases with no gene match: 3. Variable domain in full (rest from reference TRBV7-3 and TRBJ2-5): GAGVSQTPSNKVTEKGKYVELRCDPISGHTALYWYRQSLGQGPEFLIYFQGTGAADDSGLPNDRFFAVRPEGSVSTLKIQRTERGDSAVYLCASSSQGSQETQYFGPGTRLLVL.